One sample yielded the 19 T cell receptor beta chains listed below, sequenced in a study of response to subunit inactivated influenza vaccine. TCRdb itself ran the RT-PCR reads through MiXCR, one entry per CDR3 protein. This table has 450,000 to 550,000 distinct CDR3 sequences, around 25% appearing once. The sample was CD4+ T cells sorted from PBMCs, taken 5 days after vaccination. The receptors stem from a man aged 50 or older who received an inactivated influenza vaccine.

CDR3 sequence reads: CASSLAGRTTEAFF. The CDR3 coding sequence is TGTGCCAGCAGCTTAGCGGGACGAACGACTGAAGCTTTCTTT. The chain couples TRBV7-8 to TRBJ1-1, with D possibly TRBD1 on 5 matching bases. From germline, CDR1 is SGHVS and CDR2 FQNEAQ. The CDR3 totals 14 residues. The germline V and J ends were trimmed by 0 bases and 5 bases, with 10 bases remaining between them.

The genes are TRBV5-1 and TRBJ2-5; possible D gene TRBD1, 5 bases. The CDR3 consists of 15 residues. V was clipped by 3 bases and J by 2 bases, with 14 bases between them. Per germline, CDR1 SGHRS and CDR2 YFSETQ. CDR3 in amino acids: CASSSAGYPQETQYF. In DNA form, the CDR3 reads TGCGCCAGCAGCTCAGCAGGGTACCCGCAAGAGACCCAGTACTTC.

V usage is TRBV7-2 and J usage is TRBJ2-7; D remains ambiguous. Looked up from germline, CDR1 is SGHTA and CDR2 is FQGNSA. V lost 5 bases, J lost 7 bases, and 21 bases lay in between. This CDR3 comprises 15 residues. The DNA for the CDR3 is TGTGCCAGCAGCCCGACCGACGGTGTACGTGGGGAGCAGTACTTC. Amino acids: CASSPTDGVRGEQYF.

Ten or more counts support this clonotype. The chain uses TRBV7-3 and TRBJ2-1; 9 nucleotides agree with TRBD2. The CDR3 extends over 18 amino acids. Germline V gene sequence: CDR1 SGHTA, CDR2 FQGTGA. Trimming took 1 base from V and 0 from J; bases not matched to a gene: 7. This CDR3 reads CASSLRAGGGLSYNEQFF. The CDR3 bases are TGTGCCAGCAGCTTAAGGGCGGGAGGGGGTCTCTCCTACAATGAGCAGTTCTTC.

J is TRBJ2-1 and V is TRBV18; possible D gene TRBD1, 5 bases. CDR3 length: 14 amino acids. The V gene lost 3 bases and the J gene lost 6 bases, with 12 bases spanning the gap. The germline gives CDR1 KGHSH, CDR2 LQKENI. CDR3 DNA: TGTGCCAGCTCACCTTCACAGGTCTCCAATGAGCAGTTCTTC. Amino acids: CASSPSQVSNEQFF.

The chain joins TRBV30 to TRBJ1-5; weak D call: TRBD1 (5 bases). The CDR3 loop spans 15 amino acids. Germline V gives CDR1 GTSNPN, CDR2 SVGIG (reference sequence). Trimming removed 0 bases from V and 4 bases from J, with 13 bases in between. CDR3 sequence (DNA): TGTGCCTGGAGTGTACCCGGGACGGCTAATCAGCCCCAGCATTTT. It encodes CAWSVPGTANQPQHF.

This clonotype has just a few counts. The chain has TRBV28 and TRBJ1-1; D gene unclear. The ends were cut back, 7 bases at V and 0 bases at J, with 9 bases in the middle. Germline lookup yields CDR1 MDHEN and CDR2 SYDVKM. This CDR3 comprises 13 residues. CDR3 nucleotides: TGTGCCAGCATCAGTTCAATGAACACTGAAGCTTTCTTT. Encoded protein: CASISSMNTEAFF.

This clonotype was found a few times. The chain has TRBV5-6 and TRBJ2-7; 9 bases are shared with TRBD1. With 1 base clipped from V and 2 bases from J, the junction kept 4 bases outside the gene matches. This CDR3 has 15 residues. Germline assignment: CDR1 SGHDT and CDR2 YYEEEE. CDR3 sequence: CASSLTGGAPYEQYF. The CDR3 DNA reads as TGTGCCAGCAGCTTGACAGGGGGCGCTCCCTACGAGCAGTACTTC.

V and J are TRBV12-3 or TRBV12-4 and TRBJ2-5; no reliable D call. This CDR3 spans 14 amino acids. The V and J ends lost 6 bases and 1 base respectively, with 12 bases between them. As DNA, the CDR3 is TGTGCCAGCAGCCATCGCACCATCCAAGAGACCCAGTACTTC. Translated: CASSHRTIQETQYF.

The chain uses TRBV20-1 and TRBJ2-5; D not resolved. The CDR3 contains 14 residues. Germline V gene sequence: CDR1 DFQATT, CDR2 SNEGSKA (reference sequence). Trimming left V 6 bases short and J 2 bases short, with 16 bases between. This CDR3 is CSASRWPEQETQYF. DNA of the CDR3: TGCAGTGCCTCCCGATGGCCAGAACAAGAGACCCAGTACTTC.

This clonotype was recorded at least ten times. A junction boundary mismatches the germline segment, possibly from a read error. The chain recombines TRBV5-1 with TRBJ2-3; 7 bases line up with TRBD1. CDR3 length: 14 residues. Germline V gives CDR1 SGHRS, CDR2 YFSETQ. The CDR3 spells CASSLGQATDTQYF. The CDR3 DNA reads as TGTGCCAGCAGCCTAGGACAGGCCACAGATACGCAGTATTTT.

This rearrangement joins TRBV10-3 to TRBJ2-7; 9 bases are shared with TRBD2. Germline trimming cut 4 bases from V and 4 bases from J; bases unmatched to any gene: 8. From germline, CDR1 is ENHRY and CDR2 SYGVKD. The CDR3 contains 15 residues. As DNA, the CDR3 is TGTGCCATCAGTGGTATTAGCGGGGGTACGTACGAGCAGTACTTC. This gives the protein CAISGISGGTYEQYF.

The chain joins TRBV7-8 to TRBJ2-4, with D unresolved. The ends were cut back, 7 bases at V and 2 bases at J, with 15 bases in the middle. There are 15 residues in the CDR3. Germline V gene sequence: CDR1 SGHVS, CDR2 FQNEAQ. Here the CDR3 DNA reads TGTGCCAGCACGGCGTCGGAAAAAACCAAAAACATTCAGTACTTC. Translating it yields CASTASEKTKNIQYF. The full variable domain, completed using reference TRBV7-8 and TRBJ2-4, is GAGVSQSPRYKVAKRGQDVALRCDPISGHVSLFWYQQALGQGPEFLTYFQNEAQLDKSGLPSDRFFAERPEGSVSTLKIQRTQQEDSAVYLCASTASEKTKNIQYFGAGTRLSVL.

This clonotype was seen only a few times. The chain employs TRBV28 and TRBJ2-5; D possibly matches TRBD1 or TRBD2 (5 bases each). The V gene's germline CDR1 is MDHEN and CDR2 SYDVKM. The CDR3 length is 14 residues. V was trimmed by 3 bases and J by 0 bases, leaving 8 bases between them. In DNA form, the CDR3 reads TGTGCCAGCAGTTTGGGACGACACCAAGAGACCCAGTACTTC. It codes for CASSLGRHQETQYF.

This chain connects TRBV2 to TRBJ2-3; the D gene is possibly TRBD2 (5 bases). The CDR3 covers 14 residues. CDR1 is SNHLY and CDR2 is FYNNEI in the germline V gene. The ends were cut back, 7 bases at V and 0 bases at J, with 11 bases in the middle. The CDR3 DNA reads TGTGCCAGCAATGACCAGCGGAGCACAGATACGCAGTATTTT. This sequence encodes CASNDQRSTDTQYF.

The rearrangement links TRBV20-1 to TRBJ2-1; 7 nucleotides align to TRBD2. Trimming took 5 bases from V and 2 from J; bases not matched to a gene: 9. CDR1 is DFQATT, CDR2 SNEGSKA, per germline (reference sequence). This CDR3 region has 15 residues. This chain's CDR3 is CSAQAPSGPYNEQFF. The CDR3, as DNA: TGCAGTGCTCAAGCCCCTAGCGGTCCCTACAATGAGCAGTTCTTC.

The genes are TRBV29-1 and TRBJ2-1, with D possibly TRBD2 on 5 matching bases. The germline CDR1 and CDR2 sequences are SQVTM and ANQGSEA. With 1 base removed from V and 2 bases from J, the gap between germline ends came to 12 bases. This CDR3 region has 15 residues. CDR3 DNA: TGCAGCGTTGAAGGGATAGCGACGACCTACAATGAGCAGTTCTTC. Translation: CSVEGIATTYNEQFF.

This clonotype came up a few times. The chain uses TRBV5-1 and TRBJ1-6, with 8 bases matching TRBD1. Losses at the gene ends were 0 bases for V and 12 bases for J; bases not matched to a gene: 11. CDR3 length: 16 residues. The germline V gene has CDR1 SGHRS and CDR2 YFSETQ. CDR3 protein: CASSLDSGGSAGPLHF. The CDR3 bases are TGCGCCAGCAGCTTGGATTCAGGGGGCTCTGCGGGACCCCTCCACTTT.

This clonotype was picked up a small number of times. This CDR3 reads CASRAGIWDNEQFF. For the CDR3, the DNA is TGCGCCAGCAGGGCAGGGATCTGGGACAATGAGCAGTTCTTC. The chain uses TRBV5-1 and TRBJ2-1; possible D gene TRBD1, 5 bases. With 5 bases removed from V and 5 bases from J, the gap between germline ends came to 14 bases. CDR3 length: 14 amino acids. Germline CDR1 is SGHRS and CDR2 is YFSETQ.